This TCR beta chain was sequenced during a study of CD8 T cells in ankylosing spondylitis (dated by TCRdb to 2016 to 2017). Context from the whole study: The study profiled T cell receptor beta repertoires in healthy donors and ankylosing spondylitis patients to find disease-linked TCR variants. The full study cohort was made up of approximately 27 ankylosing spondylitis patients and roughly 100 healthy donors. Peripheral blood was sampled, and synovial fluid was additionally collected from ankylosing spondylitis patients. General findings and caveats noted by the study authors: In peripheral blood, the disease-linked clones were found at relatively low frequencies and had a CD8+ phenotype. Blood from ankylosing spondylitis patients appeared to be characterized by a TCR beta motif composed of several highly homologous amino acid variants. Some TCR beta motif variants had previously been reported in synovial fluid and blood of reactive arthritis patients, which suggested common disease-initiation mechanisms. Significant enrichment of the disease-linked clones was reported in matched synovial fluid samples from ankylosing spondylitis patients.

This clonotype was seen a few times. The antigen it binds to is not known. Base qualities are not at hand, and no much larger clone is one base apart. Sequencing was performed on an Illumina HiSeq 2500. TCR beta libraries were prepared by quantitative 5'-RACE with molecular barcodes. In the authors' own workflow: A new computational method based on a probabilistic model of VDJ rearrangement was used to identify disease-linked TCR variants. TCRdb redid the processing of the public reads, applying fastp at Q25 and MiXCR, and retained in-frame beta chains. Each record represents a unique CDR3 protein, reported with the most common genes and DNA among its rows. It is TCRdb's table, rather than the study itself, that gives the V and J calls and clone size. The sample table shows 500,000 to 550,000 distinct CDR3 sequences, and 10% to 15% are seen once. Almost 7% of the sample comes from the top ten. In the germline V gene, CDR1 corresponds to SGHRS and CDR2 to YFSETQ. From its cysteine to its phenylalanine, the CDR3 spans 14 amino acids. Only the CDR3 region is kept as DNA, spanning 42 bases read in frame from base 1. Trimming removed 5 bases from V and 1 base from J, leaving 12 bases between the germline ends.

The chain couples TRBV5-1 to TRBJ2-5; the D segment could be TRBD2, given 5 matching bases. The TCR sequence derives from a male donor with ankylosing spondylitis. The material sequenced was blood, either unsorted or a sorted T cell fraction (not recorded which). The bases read TGCGCCAGCAGGGGAGAGGAGGCCCAAGAGACCCAGTACTTC. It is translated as CASRGEEAQETQYF.